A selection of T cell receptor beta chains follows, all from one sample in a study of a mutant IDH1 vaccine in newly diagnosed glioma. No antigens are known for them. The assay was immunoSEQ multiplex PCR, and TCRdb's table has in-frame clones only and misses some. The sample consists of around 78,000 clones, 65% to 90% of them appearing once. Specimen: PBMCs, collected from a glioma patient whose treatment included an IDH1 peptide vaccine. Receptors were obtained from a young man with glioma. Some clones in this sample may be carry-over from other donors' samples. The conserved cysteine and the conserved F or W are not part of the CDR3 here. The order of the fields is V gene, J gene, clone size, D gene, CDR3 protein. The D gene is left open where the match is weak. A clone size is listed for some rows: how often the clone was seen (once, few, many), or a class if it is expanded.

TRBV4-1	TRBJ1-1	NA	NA	ASSQAPLGSPEAF
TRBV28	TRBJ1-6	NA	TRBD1	ASSLDPTVGQYNSPLH
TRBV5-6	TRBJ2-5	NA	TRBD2	ASSFSSGGETQY
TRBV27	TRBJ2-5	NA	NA	AFQQAPGIRGEY
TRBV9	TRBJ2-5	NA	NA	ASSVGGIRGETQY
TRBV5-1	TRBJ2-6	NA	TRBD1	ASSLQGIAGANVLT
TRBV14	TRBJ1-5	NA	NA	ASSQDVGTPQH
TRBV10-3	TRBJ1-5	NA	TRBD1	AISESRGQGLSNQPQH
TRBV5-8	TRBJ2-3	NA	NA	ASSLAAGYTDTQY
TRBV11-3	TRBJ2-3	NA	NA	ASSLGVRTTDTQY
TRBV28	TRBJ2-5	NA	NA	ASSLSRGRKTQY
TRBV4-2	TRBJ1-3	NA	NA	ASSQDRAGNTIY
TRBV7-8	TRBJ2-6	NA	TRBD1	ASSSLRDRGAGANVLT
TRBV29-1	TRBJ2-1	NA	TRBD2	SVEETSGRAGEQF
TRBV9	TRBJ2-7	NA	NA	ASSVGHLSYEQY
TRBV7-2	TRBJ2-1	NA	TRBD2	ASRPGGSSYNEQF
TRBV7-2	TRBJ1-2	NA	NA	ASSTKAGHSGYGYT
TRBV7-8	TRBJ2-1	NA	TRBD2	ASSPAAAGLAGSNEQF
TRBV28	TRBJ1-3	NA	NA	ASSLNDIASGNTIY
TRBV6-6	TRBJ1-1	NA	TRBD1	ASLSLRTGKAF
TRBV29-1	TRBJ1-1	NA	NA	SVEDLWTENTEAF
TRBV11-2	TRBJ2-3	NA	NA	ASSFGRVEDTQY
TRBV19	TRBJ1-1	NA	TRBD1	ASSILQGMAF
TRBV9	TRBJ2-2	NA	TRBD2	ASSVEASGGARHTGELF
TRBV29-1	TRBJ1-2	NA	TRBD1	SVIDREKNGDYGYT
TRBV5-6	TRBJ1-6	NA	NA	ASTRRGANSPLH
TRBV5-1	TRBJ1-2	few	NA	ASSSYYGYT
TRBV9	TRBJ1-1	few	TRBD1	ASSAGGAEAF
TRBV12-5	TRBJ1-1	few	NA	ASGPSGGEEAF
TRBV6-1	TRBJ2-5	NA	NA	ASSEPGRGRRETQY
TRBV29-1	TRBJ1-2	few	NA	SVVTGGYGYT
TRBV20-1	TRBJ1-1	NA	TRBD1	SALGQGRAF
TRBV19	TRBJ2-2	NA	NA	ASSIKGVTGELF
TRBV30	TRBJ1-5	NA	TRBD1	AWDGQGNQPQH
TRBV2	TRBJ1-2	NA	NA	ASGLGGTNYGYT
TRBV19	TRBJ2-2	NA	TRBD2	ATNFGLGRDGELF
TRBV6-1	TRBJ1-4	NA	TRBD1	ASSEGGQGSSKLF
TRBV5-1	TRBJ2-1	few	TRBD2	ASRGLAGGNEQF
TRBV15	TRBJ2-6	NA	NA	ATSEKVTGANVLT
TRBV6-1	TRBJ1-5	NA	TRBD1	ASTSRGAVRPQH
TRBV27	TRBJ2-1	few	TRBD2	ASSQSGVLHNEQF
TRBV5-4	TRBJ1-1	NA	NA	ASSQQGWGETEAF
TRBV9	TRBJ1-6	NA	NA	ASSVLGDDNSPLH
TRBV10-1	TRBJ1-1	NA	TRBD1	ASSPMTGGNTEAF
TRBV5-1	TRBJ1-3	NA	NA	ASSVGWTENTIY
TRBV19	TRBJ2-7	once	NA	ASSTGTSYEQY
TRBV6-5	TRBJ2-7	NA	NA	ASSRSVRDEQY
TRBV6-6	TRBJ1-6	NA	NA	ASSYPRLNSPLH
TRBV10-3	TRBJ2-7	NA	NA	AIQNPAVPSYEQY
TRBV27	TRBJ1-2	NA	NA	ASSFNLRGNYGYT
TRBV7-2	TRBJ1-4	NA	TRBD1	ASSAPGQGIGLF
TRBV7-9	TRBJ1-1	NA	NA	ASSLTNTEAF
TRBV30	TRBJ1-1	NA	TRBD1	AWSHDRGGSNTEAF
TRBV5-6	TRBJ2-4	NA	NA	ASSLVAKNIQY
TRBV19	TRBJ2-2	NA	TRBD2	ASSMGGTGELF
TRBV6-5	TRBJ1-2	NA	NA	ASTRDSDYGYT
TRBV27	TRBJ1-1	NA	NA	ASNRASYGITEAF
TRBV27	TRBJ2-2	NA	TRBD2	ASGRTSGRGGELF
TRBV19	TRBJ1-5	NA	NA	ASTITGMPQH